Detailed here is one T cell receptor (beta chain). One end of the junction is discordant with germline, which a read error may explain. This specimen includes other DNA sequences encoding the same CDR3. The sample originates from a study of blood T cell repertoires in COVID-19. As for the study in general: Italy, Spain and the United States were the sources of the convalescent and acute COVID-19 samples.

This CDR3 is built from 15 residues. The germline CDR1 and CDR2 sequences are MDHEN and SYDVKM. Original data processing: Reference gene primer amplification gave nucleated cell count estimates. Sequencing used immunoSEQ multiplex PCR; TCRdb keeps in-frame clones, though not all of them. That table furnishes V, J and clone size, whereas the DNA furnished D and trimming. Of 85,000 to 110,000 clones listed, roughly 90% are singletons. Sequenced material: peripheral blood. The TCR originated in a human donor in a cohort sampled during active COVID-19. The rearrangement uses TRBV28 and TRBJ2-7, with a possible D match to TRBD2 (5 bases). CDR3 loop: CASSLFHGNLIEQYF. CDR3 DNA: TGTGCCAGCAGTTTATTTCACGGGAACCTGATCGAGCAGTATTTC.